The clone carrying this T cell receptor beta chain was observed a handful of times. Its target is unknown. Unpaired genes were suppressed by blocking oligonucleotides during a second nested PCR. Each emulsion RT-PCR held roughly 4,500-280,000 T cells with C-region, Stepout and V-region primers. A single record per CDR3 protein comes from TCRdb applying MiXCR to the emulsion pairing reads. The sample includes nearly 40,000 distinct CDR3 sequences, over 40% of them seen just once. The data are from a study of T cell repertoires in breast cancer. Turning to the study itself: Healthy donors' blood served as controls for breast cancer tumor, lymph node and blood samples. Study-level points and caveats: Seven or more patient tumors shared over 15 TCR pairs rarely seen in control blood.

V gave up 6 bases and J gave up 6 bases, with 24 bases separating them. The germline V gene has CDR1 MNHEY and CDR2 SMNVEV (reference sequence). The CDR3 covers 16 residues. Paired alpha-beta TCRs of CD8+ T cells were analyzed by expanded emulsion RT-PCR. Overnight incubation in about 9.2 IU/mL IL-2 followed CD8 positive selection of the T cells. This sequence was found in a pool of human donors with breast cancer or a healthy control (not recorded which). This sequence joins TRBV27 and TRBJ2-7; a weak D match, TRBD1 (5 bases). The sequenced material came from CD8+ T cells. CDR3: CASSPFQLGLISEQYF. The DNA for the CDR3 is TGTGCCAGCAGCCCCTTTCAACTGGGGCTGATCAGCGAGCAGTACTTC.